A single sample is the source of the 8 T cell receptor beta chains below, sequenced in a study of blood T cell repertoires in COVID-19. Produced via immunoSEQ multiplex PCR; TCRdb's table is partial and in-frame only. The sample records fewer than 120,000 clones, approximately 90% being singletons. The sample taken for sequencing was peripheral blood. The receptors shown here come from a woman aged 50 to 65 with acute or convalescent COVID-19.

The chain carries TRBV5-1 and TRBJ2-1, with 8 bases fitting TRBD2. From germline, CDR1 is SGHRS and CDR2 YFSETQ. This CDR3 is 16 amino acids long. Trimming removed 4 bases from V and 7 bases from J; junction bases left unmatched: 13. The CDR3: CASSPGPGRARNEQFF. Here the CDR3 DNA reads TGCGCCAGCAGCCCCGGCCCCGGGAGGGCCAGGAATGAGCAGTTCTTC.

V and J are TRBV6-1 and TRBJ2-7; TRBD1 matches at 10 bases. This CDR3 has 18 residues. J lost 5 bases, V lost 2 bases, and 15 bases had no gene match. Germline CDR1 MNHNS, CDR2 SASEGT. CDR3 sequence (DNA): TGTGCCAGCAGTGAAACTGCTTATAGGGGACAGGGGTTTCACGAGCAGTACTTC. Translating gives CASSETAYRGQGFHEQYF.

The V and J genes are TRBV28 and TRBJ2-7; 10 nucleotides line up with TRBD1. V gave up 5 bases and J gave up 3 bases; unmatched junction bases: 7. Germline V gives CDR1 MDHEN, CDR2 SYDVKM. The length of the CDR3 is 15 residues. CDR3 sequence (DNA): TGTGCCAGCAGTCCCGCGGGACAGGGGTTCTACGAGCAGTACTTC. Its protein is CASSPAGQGFYEQYF.

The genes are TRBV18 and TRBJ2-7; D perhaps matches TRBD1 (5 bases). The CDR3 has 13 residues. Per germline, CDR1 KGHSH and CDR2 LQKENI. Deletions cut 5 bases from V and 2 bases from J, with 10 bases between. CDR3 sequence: CASSGQTAYEQYF. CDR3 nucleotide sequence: TGTGCCAGCTCAGGCCAGACAGCCTACGAGCAGTACTTC.

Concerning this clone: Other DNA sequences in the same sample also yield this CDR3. Here the CDR3 DNA reads TGTGCCAGCAGTTTGCGGGGGGCGAGGCAGCCCCAGCATTTT. It encodes CASSLRGARQPQHF. V is TRBV28 and J is TRBJ1-5, with D possibly being TRBD1 (6 bases). The germline CDR1 and CDR2 sequences are MDHEN and SYDVKM. Trimming left V 3 bases short and J 7 bases short, with 13 bases between. CDR3 length: 14 residues.

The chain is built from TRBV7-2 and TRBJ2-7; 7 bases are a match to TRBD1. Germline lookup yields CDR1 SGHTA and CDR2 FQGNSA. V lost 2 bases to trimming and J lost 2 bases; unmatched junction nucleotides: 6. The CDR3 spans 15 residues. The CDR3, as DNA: TGTGCCAGCAGCTTAATAGGACAGGAACCCTACGAGCAGTACTTC. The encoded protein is CASSLIGQEPYEQYF.

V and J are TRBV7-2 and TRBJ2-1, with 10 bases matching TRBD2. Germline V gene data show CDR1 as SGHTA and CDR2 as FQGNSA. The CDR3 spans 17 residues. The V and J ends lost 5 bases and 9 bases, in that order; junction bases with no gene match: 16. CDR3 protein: CASSPPRVSGRVREQFF. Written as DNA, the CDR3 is TGTGCCAGCAGCCCCCCACGGGTCAGCGGGAGGGTACGTGAGCAGTTCTTC.

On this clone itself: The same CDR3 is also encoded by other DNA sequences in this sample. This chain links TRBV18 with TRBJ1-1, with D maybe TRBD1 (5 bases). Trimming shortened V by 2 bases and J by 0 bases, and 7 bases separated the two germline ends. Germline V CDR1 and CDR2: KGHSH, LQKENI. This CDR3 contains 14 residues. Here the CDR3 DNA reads TGTGCCAGCTCACCAGGGGGGATGAACACTGAAGCTTTCTTT. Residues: CASSPGGMNTEAFF.